The 16 T cell receptor beta chains below all came from one sample that was sequenced in a study of T cell responses to AZD1222 COVID-19 vaccine. The repertoire was sequenced with immunoSEQ multiplex PCR; TCRdb's copy has only in-frame clones and lacks some. Here the sample spans 210,000 or so clones, around 93% being singletons. The sequencing used peripheral blood, collected on day 0 of MenACWY control vaccination. Receptor source: an adult in good health.

The genes are TRBV5-1 and TRBJ1-2, with TRBD1 identical over 8 bases. V was pared by 2 bases and J by 4 bases, with 10 bases of the junction left unmatched. This CDR3 contains 16 residues. Looked up from germline, CDR1 is SGHRS and CDR2 is YFSETQ. The CDR3 sequence is CASSLDARTGIYGYTF. The CDR3 DNA reads TGCGCCAGCAGCTTAGATGCCCGGACAGGGATCTATGGCTACACCTTC.

The gene calls are TRBV3-1 (or the pseudogene TRBV3-2) and TRBJ2-2; 7 nucleotides align to TRBD1. The junction had 7 bases not matched to a gene; V was cut back by 6 bases and J by 0 bases. Germline V CDR1 and CDR2: LGHDT, YNNKEL (reference sequence). The CDR3 totals 16 residues. The DNA for the CDR3 is TGTGCCAGCAGACTTAAGGGGGCCGCGAACACCGGGGAGCTGTTTTTT. Translating gives CASRLKGAANTGELFF.

The rearrangement uses TRBV2 and TRBJ1-1; 7 nucleotides match TRBD1. CDR1 and CDR2 (germline): SNHLY, FYNNEI. This CDR3 has 13 residues. The ends lost 7 bases at V and 5 bases at J; junction bases unmatched: 7. CDR3 sequence reads: CASKAGGRTEAFF. CDR3 coding DNA: TGTGCCAGCAAGGCAGGGGGGAGGACTGAAGCTTTCTTT.

This clone has a single count. The chain uses TRBV7-8 and TRBJ1-2; 10 bases match TRBD1. The junction had 5 bases not matched to a gene; V was cut back by 5 bases and J by 8 bases. The CDR3 contains 13 residues. Germline CDR1 is SGHVS and CDR2 is FQNEAQ. Here the CDR3 reads CASSPDRGRGYTF. The CDR3 bases are TGTGCCAGCAGCCCAGACAGGGGGCGAGGCTACACCTTC.

V usage is TRBV19 and J usage is TRBJ2-7; D remains unclear. Germline V CDR1 and CDR2: LNHDA, SQIVND (reference sequence). V gave up 5 bases and J gave up 6 bases, with 8 bases separating them. The CDR3 is made up of 11 amino acids. The CDR3 sequence: CASSVGVEQYF. CDR3 coding DNA: TGTGCCAGTAGTGTTGGTGTCGAGCAGTACTTC.

This clone has only one observation. The chain links TRBV11-2 to TRBJ2-3; TRBD2 agrees at 13 bases. The V gene end was trimmed by 2 bases and the J gene end by 5 bases; junction bases not matched to a gene: 7. There are 17 residues in the CDR3. Germline lookup yields CDR1 SGHAT and CDR2 FQNNGV. The CDR3 is CASSLRTSGGPRDTQYF. The DNA of the CDR3 is TGTGCCAGCAGCTTAAGGACTAGCGGGGGCCCCAGAGATACGCAGTATTTT.

V usage is TRBV15 and J usage is TRBJ1-2; 10 bases are shared with TRBD1. The CDR3 is 15 amino acids. CDR1 is LNHNV, CDR2 YYDKDF, per germline (reference sequence). J gave up 13 bases and V 3 bases, and 14 bases lay outside the gene matches. The CDR3 coding sequence is TGTGCCACCAGCAGCCTAAAGTCGACAGGGGGCGCTTCCACCTTC. This translates into CATSSLKSTGGASTF.

The chain couples TRBV4-3 to TRBJ2-2; tentative D call: TRBD2 (7 bases). This CDR3 comprises 15 residues. Trimming pared 3 bases from V and 1 base from J, leaving 9 bases between. Germline CDR1 LGHNA, CDR2 YSLEER. This CDR3 is CASSQRGQNTGELFF. The CDR3 DNA is TGCGCCAGCAGCCAGCGGGGGCAGAACACCGGGGAGCTGTTTTTT.

This rearrangement joins TRBV3-1 (or the pseudogene TRBV3-2) to TRBJ1-4; no firm D call. Trimming took off 3 bases at V and 8 bases at J, with 10 bases between the two ends. The CDR3 runs 13 residues. The V gene's germline CDR1 is LGHDT and CDR2 YNNKEL (reference sequence). Written as DNA, the CDR3 is TGTGCCAGCAGCCAGGGGAGGAACGAAAAACTGTTTTTT. Its protein product is CASSQGRNEKLFF.

The chain links TRBV28 to TRBJ1-1; D might be TRBD1 (5 bases). Per germline, CDR1 MDHEN and CDR2 SYDVKM. Trimming cost V 3 bases and J 6 bases, with 14 bases left between them. The CDR3 has 14 residues. Here the CDR3 reads CASSFDGARSEAFF. The DNA of the CDR3 is TGTGCCAGCAGTTTTGATGGGGCTCGCTCTGAAGCTTTCTTT.

A single count supports this clone. The V and J genes are TRBV30 and TRBJ2-7; D unresolved. The CDR3 is 13 amino acids. In germline, CDR1 is GTSNPN, CDR2 SVGIG (reference sequence). Trimming took 3 bases from V and 6 from J, leaving 15 bases between them. The CDR3 reads CAWSKDRLSEQYF. Here the CDR3 DNA reads TGTGCCTGGAGCAAAGACCGACTCAGCGAGCAGTACTTC.

The V and J genes are TRBV15 and TRBJ1-6; maybe TRBD1 (5 bases). CDR1 is LNHNV and CDR2 is YYDKDF in the germline V gene (reference sequence). The CDR3 spans 13 residues. The V end lost 10 bases, the J end lost 8 bases, and 15 bases lay between the germline ends. In nucleotides, the CDR3 is TGTGCCATCGCGACAGCCTCTCATTCACCCCTCCACTTT. Its translation: CAIATASHSPLHF. Looking up the rest from reference TRBV15 and TRBJ1-6 gives the full variable domain: DAMVIQNPRYQVTQFGKPVTLSCSQTLNHNVMYWYQQKSSQAPKLLFHYYDKDFNNEADTPDNFQSRRPNTSFCFLDIRSPGLGDTAMYLCAIATASHSPLHFGNGTRLTVT.

The J gene is TRBJ1-5, the V gene TRBV4-1; D remains ambiguous. V lost 0 bases to trimming and J lost 9 bases, with 15 bases between them. The CDR3 length is 15 residues. The germline CDR1 and CDR2 sequences are MGHRA and YSYEKL. The CDR3 DNA sequence: TGCGCCAGCAGCCAAGATAGGGCAGTGACTCGGCCCCAGCATTTT. Residues: CASSQDRAVTRPQHF.

The chain joins TRBV7-2 to TRBJ2-1; perhaps D is TRBD1 or TRBD2 (6 bases each). V lost 1 base, J lost 4 bases, and 11 bases lay in between. The CDR3 spans 15 residues. Germline lookup yields CDR1 SGHTA and CDR2 FQGNSA. The CDR3 sequence is CASSLGGADYNEQFF. In DNA form, the CDR3 reads TGTGCCAGCAGCTTAGGGGGGGCCGATTACAATGAGCAGTTCTTC.

The chain carries TRBV7-9 and TRBJ1-1, with D possibly matching TRBD1 (5 bases). V lost 5 bases and J lost 7, with 11 bases in between. This CDR3 contains 12 residues. The germline gives CDR1 SEHNR, CDR2 FQNEAQ (reference sequence). The CDR3 spells CASSPLTVEAFF. CDR3 nucleotide sequence: TGTGCCAGCAGCCCACTGACAGTTGAAGCTTTCTTT.

J is TRBJ1-4 and V is TRBV5-1; TRBD1 might be the D (6 bases). There are 16 residues in the CDR3. V shed 0 bases and J shed 0 bases, with 9 bases lying between them. The V gene's germline CDR1 is SGHRS and CDR2 YFSETQ. The CDR3 loop reads CASSLGRGATNEKLFF. The CDR3 DNA follows: TGCGCCAGCAGCTTGGGGAGGGGGGCAACTAATGAAAAACTGTTTTTT.